The 28 T cell receptor beta chains presented below share a single source sample, sequenced in a study of T cell responses to AZD1222 COVID-19 vaccine. TCRdb's copy holds only in-frame clones and misses some; the assay was immunoSEQ multiplex PCR. This sample has about 67,000 clones, with about 80% found just once. The starting material was peripheral blood, obtained 28 days after the second AZD1222 dose. The receptors were sampled from an adult who received the AZD1222 COVID-19 vaccine.

The V and J genes are TRBV19 and TRBJ1-5; TRBD1 is a possible D gene (5 bases). From germline, CDR1 is LNHDA and CDR2 SQIVND (reference sequence). Trimming cost V 6 bases and J 4 bases, with 16 bases left between them. The CDR3 has 15 amino acids. The CDR3 is CASSRNGGENQPQHF. CDR3 sequence (DNA): TGTGCCAGTAGCAGAAACGGGGGGGAGAATCAGCCCCAGCATTTT.

The rearrangement links TRBV5-4 to TRBJ2-3, with a tentative D call TRBD1 (6 bases). Germline V gene lookup returns CDR1 SGHNT and CDR2 YYREEE (reference sequence). This CDR3 contains 13 residues. V was shortened by 4 bases and J by 7 bases, with 13 bases between the two germline ends. The CDR3 spells CASSAQGIHTQYF. CDR3 DNA sequence: TGTGCCAGCAGCGCGCAGGGGATTCATACGCAGTATTTT.

The rearrangement links TRBV7-2 to TRBJ2-1; 12 bases align to TRBD2. V lost 1 base and J lost 15; bases outside the gene matches: 13. The CDR3 has 16 amino acids. Germline loops: CDR1 SGHTA, CDR2 FQGNSA. CDR3 coding DNA: TGTGCCAGCAGCTTAGATTGGACTAGCGGGGTTTTGGGACTGTTCTTC. As protein: CASSLDWTSGVLGLFF.

This clone was detected only once. The chain carries TRBV18 and TRBJ1-1; 7 bases are shared with TRBD1. Trimming removed 6 bases from V and 3 bases from J; junction bases left unmatched: 10. Germline CDR1 and CDR2: KGHSH and LQKENI. The CDR3 runs to 15 residues. CDR3 DNA sequence: TGTGCCAGCTCTTCTGGACAGGTAGGAGACACTGAAGCTTTCTTT. It codes for CASSSGQVGDTEAFF. Using reference TRBV18 and TRBJ1-1 for the parts outside the CDR3, the full variable domain is NAGVMQNPRHLVRRRGQEARLRCSPMKGHSHVYWYRQLPEEGLKFMVYLQKENIIDESGMPKERFSAEFPKEGPSILRIQQVVRGDSAAYFCASSSGQVGDTEAFFGQGTRLTVV.

The chain's CDR3 is CASSRGQDGSYNSPLHF. CDR3 sequence (DNA): TGCGCCAGCAGCCGAGGACAGGATGGCTCCTATAATTCACCCCTCCACTTT. J is TRBJ1-6 and V is TRBV5-1; TRBD1 aligns across 7 bases. The V gene end was trimmed by 4 bases and the J gene end by 0 bases; junction bases not matched to a gene: 7. The CDR3 sequence is 17 residues long. Per the germline V gene, CDR1 is SGHRS and CDR2 is YFSETQ.

The chain recombines TRBV14 with TRBJ2-7; TRBD1 agrees at 8 bases. The CDR3 spans 16 residues. Per the germline V gene, CDR1 is SGHDN and CDR2 is FVKESK. V shed 4 bases, J shed 1 base, and the junction held 9 bases outside the gene matches. CDR3 sequence reads: CASSRGDWTGSYEQYF. CDR3 DNA: TGTGCCAGCAGCCGAGGTGACTGGACAGGGTCCTACGAGCAGTACTTC.

The chain joins TRBV6-5 to TRBJ1-2; no clear D gene. V lost 7 bases, J lost 8 bases, and 14 bases lay in between. The length of the CDR3 is 12 residues. The germline V gene has CDR1 MNHEY and CDR2 SVGAGI. The DNA of the CDR3 is TGTGCCAGCACCTCCCTGAGGTACGGCTACACCTTC. The encoded protein is CASTSLRYGYTF.

The chain uses TRBV7-9 and TRBJ2-5; possibly TRBD2 for D (5 bases). V was cut by 8 bases and J by 3 bases, with 19 bases left in between. CDR3 length: 15 residues. CDR1 and CDR2 (germline): SEHNR, FQNEAQ (reference sequence). The CDR3 coding sequence is TGTGCCAGCCGGACCCTACTAGGGAACGAAGAGACCCAGTACTTC. This gives the protein CASRTLLGNEETQYF.

This clone was picked up one time. The rearrangement uses TRBV7-2 and TRBJ1-1; D is ambiguous. Germline CDR1 and CDR2: SGHTA and FQGNSA. The V end was cut by 1 base, the J end by 9 bases, with 9 bases between. The CDR3 contains 12 residues. CDR3 in DNA: TGTGCCAGCAGCTTAGGGCGGCAAAAAGCTTTCTTT. It is translated as CASSLGRQKAFF.

This rearrangement joins TRBV6-1 to TRBJ1-1; D not resolved. The V gene lost 2 bases and the J gene lost 3 bases, with 13 bases spanning the gap. Looked up from germline, CDR1 is MNHNS and CDR2 is SASEGT. The CDR3 runs to 15 residues. The DNA of the CDR3 is TGTGCCAGCAGTGAATGGCCGGCTGGGGACACTGAAGCTTTCTTT. Its protein is CASSEWPAGDTEAFF.

This clone was counted a few times. The chain carries TRBV6-5 and TRBJ2-2; 8 positions agree with TRBD1. Unmatched junction bases numbered 2, after V lost 8 bases and J lost 0 bases. The CDR3 contains 14 residues. Germline V gives CDR1 MNHEY, CDR2 SVGAGI. The CDR3 region has the DNA TGTGCCAGCCGGGACAGGACGAACACCGGGGAGCTGTTTTTT. This encodes CASRDRTNTGELFF.

This chain links TRBV2 with TRBJ1-6; D is unclear. The CDR3 length is 14 residues. The V gene's germline CDR1 is SNHLY and CDR2 FYNNEI. V was clipped by 5 bases and J by 9 bases, with 14 bases between them. The CDR3, as DNA: TGTGCCAGCAGTTCTACACCGGACCTTTCACCCCTCCACTTT. Translation gives CASSSTPDLSPLHF.

The chain recombines TRBV12-3 or TRBV12-4 with TRBJ2-7; D gene uncertain. This CDR3 region has 13 residues. Trimming took 6 bases from V and 2 from J, leaving 11 bases between them. The CDR3 nucleotides are TGTGCCAGCAGCATAGACAAGACCTACGAGCAGTACTTC. This encodes CASSIDKTYEQYF.

This clone has only a few counts. This sequence joins TRBV24-1 and TRBJ2-2, with 11 bases lining up with TRBD1. With V trimmed by 5 bases and J by 7 bases, 5 bases remained unmatched. This CDR3 contains 15 residues. Germline assignment: CDR1 KGHDR and CDR2 SFDVKD. In DNA, the CDR3 is TGTGCCACCAGTGCGGGACAGGGGGATGTCGGGGAGCTGTTTTTT. Amino acid sequence: CATSAGQGDVGELFF.

V gene TRBV27 combines with J gene TRBJ2-5; 8 bases fit TRBD2. The CDR3 totals 17 residues. Per germline, CDR1 MNHEY and CDR2 SMNVEV (reference sequence). V was pared by 6 bases and J by 2 bases, with 14 bases of the junction left unmatched. CDR3 nucleotides: TGTGCCAGCAGGACCTCCCGGGGGGGAGGCCGACAAGAGACCCAGTACTTC. Translation: CASRTSRGGGRQETQYF.

V usage is TRBV10-3 and J usage is TRBJ2-7; TRBD2 matches at 11 bases. Germline V lookup: CDR1 ENHRY, CDR2 SYGVKD. Trimming cost V 2 bases and J 1 base; bases outside gene matches: 10. This CDR3 comprises 18 residues. CDR3 nucleotides: TGTGCCATCAGTGAGGAGACCTCTAGCGGGGGGATTTCCTACGAGCAGTACTTC. Protein sequence: CAISEETSSGGISYEQYF.

The rearrangement joins TRBV5-1 to TRBJ2-1, with unresolved D. V lost 6 bases, J lost 12 bases, and 4 bases lay in between. CDR1 is SGHRS, CDR2 YFSETQ, per germline. The CDR3 runs 8 residues. The CDR3 region is CASIGQFF. CDR3 in DNA: TGCGCCAGCATAGGGCAGTTCTTC. Filled out from reference TRBV5-1 and TRBJ2-1, the complete variable domain reads KAGVTQTPRYLIKTRGQQVTLSCSPISGHRSVSWYQQTPGQGLQFLFEYFSETQRNKGNFPGRFSGRQFSNSRSEMNVSTLELGDSALYLCASIGQFFGPGTRLTVL.

The chain joins TRBV7-9 to TRBJ1-3, with D uncertain. V was clipped by 1 base and J by 0 bases, with 10 bases between them. Germline assignment: CDR1 SEHNR and CDR2 FQNEAQ (reference sequence). The CDR3 contains 16 residues. As DNA, the CDR3 is TGTGCCAGCAGCTTAGGCGTGGGTTTCTCTGGAAACACCATATATTTT. Amino acids: CASSLGVGFSGNTIYF. Looking up the rest from reference TRBV7-9 and TRBJ1-3 gives the full variable domain: DTGVSQNPRHKITKRGQNVTFRCDPISEHNRLYWYRQTLGQGPEFLTYFQNEAQLEKSRLLSDRFSAERPKGSFSTLEIQRTEQGDSAMYLCASSLGVGFSGNTIYFGEGSWLTVV.

V is TRBV3-1 (or the pseudogene TRBV3-2) and J is TRBJ1-2, with 10 positions matching TRBD1. The germline V gene has CDR1 LGHDT and CDR2 YNNKEL (reference sequence). This CDR3 region has 17 residues. V lost 0 bases and J lost 4; bases outside the gene matches: 8. CDR3 bases: TGTGCCAGCAGCCAAGATGGAAGAGGGACAGGGGCCTATGGCTACACCTTC. It encodes CASSQDGRGTGAYGYTF.

This clone was seen ten or more times. The chain recombines TRBV14 with TRBJ1-6; D not resolved. The length of the CDR3 is 16 residues. Between the trimmed V and J ends, which lost 2 bases and 9 bases, there was a span of 17 bases. Germline V lookup: CDR1 SGHDN, CDR2 FVKESK. The CDR3 DNA is TGTGCCAGCAGCCAATATGGGGAGGTAGTTACTTCACCCCTCCACTTT. This translates into CASSQYGEVVTSPLHF. Combining the CDR3 with reference TRBV14 and TRBJ1-6 gives the whole variable domain EAGVTQFPSHSVIEKGQTVTLRCDPISGHDNLYWYRRVMGKEIKFLLHFVKESKQDESGMPNNRFLAERTGGTYSTLKVQPAELEDSGVYFCASSQYGEVVTSPLHFGNGTRLTVT.

This chain uses TRBV7-2 with TRBJ2-3, with TRBD2 matching 7 bases. The CDR3 is 13 amino acids. Germline V lookup: CDR1 SGHTA, CDR2 FQGNSA. V was clipped by 9 bases and J by 1 base; unmatched bases: 4. In DNA, the CDR3 is TGTGCCAGTATAGCGGGCGGCACAGATACGCAGTATTTT. This gives the protein CASIAGGTDTQYF. Using reference TRBV7-2 and TRBJ2-3 for the parts outside the CDR3, the full variable domain is GAGVSQSPSNKVTEKGKDVELRCDPISGHTALYWYRQSLGQGLEFLIYFQGNSAPDKSGLPSDRFSAERTGGSVSTLTIQRTQQEDSAVYLCASIAGGTDTQYFGPGTRLTVL.

CDR3 DNA sequence: TGTGCCAGCACCCCTGTAGGCGGAGACGAGCAGTACTTC. Translation gives CASTPVGGDEQYF. This sequence joins TRBV6-2 or TRBV6-3 and TRBJ2-7; D remains ambiguous. V lost 7 bases and J lost 5, with 15 bases in between. This CDR3 spans 13 amino acids. Germline V CDR1 and CDR2: MNHEY, SVGEGT.

By sample share, this clone is medium-sized. V is TRBV7-9 and J is TRBJ1-1; 8 positions match TRBD1. Germline values: CDR1 SEHNR, CDR2 FQNEAQ (reference sequence). The CDR3 is 13 amino acids. V lost 4 bases and J lost 4; bases outside the gene matches: 2. CDR3 nucleotide sequence: TGTGCCAGCAGCTCCAGGGGGCCCACTGAAGCTTTCTTT. Amino acid sequence: CASSSRGPTEAFF.

The genes are TRBV19 and TRBJ2-7; 9 bases align to TRBD1. The CDR3 loop spans 13 amino acids. The germline V gene has CDR1 LNHDA and CDR2 SQIVND (reference sequence). V trimming: 8 bases; J trimming: 5 bases; junction bases outside the gene matches: 7. CDR3 nucleotide sequence: TGTGCCAGTCTACCTACAGGGGGCGACGAGCAGTACTTC. Its protein product is CASLPTGGDEQYF.

The chain carries TRBV27 and TRBJ2-3, with 7 bases identical to TRBD1. CDR3 length: 15 residues. Trimming cost V 2 bases and J 5 bases; bases outside gene matches: 7. Germline V gene lookup returns CDR1 MNHEY and CDR2 SMNVEV (reference sequence). CDR3 sequence: CASSLLGGEGDTQYF. CDR3 bases: TGTGCCAGCAGTTTACTAGGGGGCGAGGGAGATACGCAGTATTTT.

This clone was seen only a few times. The chain links TRBV10-3 to TRBJ1-1; weak D call: TRBD1 (5 bases). From germline, CDR1 is ENHRY and CDR2 SYGVKD. Trimming pared 2 bases from V and 4 bases from J, leaving 23 bases between. The CDR3 covers 18 residues. DNA of the CDR3: TGTGCCATCAGTGAGCCCTCTCAGGGTCGAGGTGTAGGCACTGAAGCTTTCTTT. Encoded protein: CAISEPSQGRGVGTEAFF.

This chain links TRBV9 with TRBJ2-7; no clear D gene. The CDR3 extends over 15 amino acids. Germline V CDR1 and CDR2: SGDLS, YYNGEE. Trimming removed 4 bases from V and 5 bases from J, with 19 bases in between. The CDR3 DNA follows: TGTGCCAGCAGCCTTTTACCAAGTTTGGGAAACGAGCAGTACTTC. This translates into CASSLLPSLGNEQYF.

This rearrangement joins TRBV27 to TRBJ2-2; 9 nucleotides agree with TRBD2. Germline loops: CDR1 MNHEY, CDR2 SMNVEV (reference sequence). This CDR3 spans 15 amino acids. With 5 bases clipped from V and 6 bases from J, the junction kept 7 bases outside the gene matches. CDR3 region: CASSGERGAAGELFF. DNA for the CDR3: TGTGCCAGCAGTGGAGAGCGGGGGGCTGCCGGGGAGCTGTTTTTT.